The sample holds many counts of the clone carrying this TCR beta chain. What it binds is unknown. This specimen comes from a study of T cells after yellow fever vaccination. Study-level results: Booster samples showed a return of most primary-vaccination clones (roughly 96% CD4, 80% to 90% CD8). A small proportion of clonotypes was detected in both the CD4 and CD8 compartments. Weaker overall was a secondary response that nonetheless peaked faster, on day 5 versus 15.

Via MiXCR, TCRdb re-called the 5' RACE reads, giving one row per CDR3 protein. The profile shows tens of thousands of distinct CDR3 sequences, around 7.9% of them singletons. The V gene's germline CDR1 is MDHEN and CDR2 SYDVKM. The germline V and J ends were trimmed by 2 bases and 6 bases, with 11 bases remaining between them. This CDR3 spans 13 amino acids. V is TRBV28 and J is TRBJ2-7, with a tentative D call TRBD1 (5 bases). The sequencing here drew on CD8+ T cells sorted from PBMCs, taken 9 to 10 days after the first yellow fever vaccination. The clonotype comes from a man aged 18 to 29 who received the YFV17D yellow fever vaccine. The CDR3 DNA reads TGTGCCAGCAGTTTAAGGGGCCCCCTCGAGCAGTACGTC. It translates to CASSLRGPLEQYV.